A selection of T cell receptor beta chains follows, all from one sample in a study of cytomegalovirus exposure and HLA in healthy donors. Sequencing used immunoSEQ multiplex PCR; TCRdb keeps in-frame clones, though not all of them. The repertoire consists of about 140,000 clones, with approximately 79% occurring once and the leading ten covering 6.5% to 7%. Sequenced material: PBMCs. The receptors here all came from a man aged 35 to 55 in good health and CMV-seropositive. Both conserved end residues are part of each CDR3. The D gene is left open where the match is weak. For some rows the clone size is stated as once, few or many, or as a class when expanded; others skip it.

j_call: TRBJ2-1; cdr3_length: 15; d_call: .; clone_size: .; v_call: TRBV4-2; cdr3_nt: TGTGCCAGCAGCCAAGAGGGCGGGATAAGCAATGAGCAGTTCTTC; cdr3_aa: CASSQEGGISNEQFF
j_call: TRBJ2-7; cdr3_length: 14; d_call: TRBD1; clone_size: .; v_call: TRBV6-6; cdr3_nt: TGTGCCAGCAGACCGGGACAGGCCTCCTACGAGCAGTACTTC; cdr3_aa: CASRPGQASYEQYF
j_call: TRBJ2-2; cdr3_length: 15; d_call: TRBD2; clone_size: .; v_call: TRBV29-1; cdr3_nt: TGCAGCGCGTCGGGACTAGCTCCAAACACCGGGGAGCTGTTTTTT; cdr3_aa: CSASGLAPNTGELFF
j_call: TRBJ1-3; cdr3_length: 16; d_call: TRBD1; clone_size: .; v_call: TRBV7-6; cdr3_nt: TGTGCCAGCAGCCCACGACAGGGGGCTACTGGAAACACCATATATTTT; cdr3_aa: CASSPRQGATGNTIYF
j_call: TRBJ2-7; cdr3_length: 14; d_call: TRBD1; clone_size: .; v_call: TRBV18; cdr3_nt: TGTGCCAGCTCACTAGGGACAGGGGGCGACGAGCAGTACTTC; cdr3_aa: CASSLGTGGDEQYF
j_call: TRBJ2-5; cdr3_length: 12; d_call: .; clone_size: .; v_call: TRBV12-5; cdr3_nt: TGTGCTAGTAGGGAGGAAGAAGAGACCCAGTACTTC; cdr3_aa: CASREEEETQYF
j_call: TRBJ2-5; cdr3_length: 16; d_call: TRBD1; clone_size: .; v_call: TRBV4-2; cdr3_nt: TGTGCCAGCAGGCCCGGGACAGCCTCGGTCGCAGAGACCCAGTACTTC; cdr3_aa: CASRPGTASVAETQYF
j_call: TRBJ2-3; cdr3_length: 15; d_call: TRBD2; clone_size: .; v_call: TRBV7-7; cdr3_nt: TGTGCTAGCAGCCCTACTAGCGGGAGGATAGATACGCAGTATTTT; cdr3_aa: CASSPTSGRIDTQYF
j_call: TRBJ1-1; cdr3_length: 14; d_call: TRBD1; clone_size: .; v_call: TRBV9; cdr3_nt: TGTGCCAGCAGCAGAAGAACAGGGGACATGGAAGCTTTCTTT; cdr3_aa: CASSRRTGDMEAFF
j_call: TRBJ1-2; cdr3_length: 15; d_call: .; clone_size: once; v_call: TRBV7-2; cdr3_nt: TGTGCCAGCAGCAAACAGGGAGCTGAGTACTATGGCTACACCTTC; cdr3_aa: CASSKQGAEYYGYTF
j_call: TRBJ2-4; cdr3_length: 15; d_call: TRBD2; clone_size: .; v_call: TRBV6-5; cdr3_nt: TGTGCCAGCAGCCCCCGACTAGCGGAATACGACATTCAGTACTTC; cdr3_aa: CASSPRLAEYDIQYF
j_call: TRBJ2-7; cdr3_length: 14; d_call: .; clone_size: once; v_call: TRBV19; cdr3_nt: TGTGCCAGCTCCGGGTCCCTTACCCACTACGAGCAGTACTTC; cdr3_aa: CASSGSLTHYEQYF
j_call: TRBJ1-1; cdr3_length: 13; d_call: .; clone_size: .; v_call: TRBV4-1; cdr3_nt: TGCGCCAGCAGCCAAGTAGAGGGGGTGGAAGCTTTCTTT; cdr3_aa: CASSQVEGVEAFF
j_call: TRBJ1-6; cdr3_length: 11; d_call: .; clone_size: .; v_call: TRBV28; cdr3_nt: TGTGCCATCCTGACTGGTTCACCCCTCCACTTT; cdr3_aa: CAILTGSPLHF
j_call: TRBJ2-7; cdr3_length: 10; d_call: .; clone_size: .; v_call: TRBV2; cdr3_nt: TGTGCCAGCAGTGACCGCGAGCAGTACTTC; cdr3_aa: CASSDREQYF
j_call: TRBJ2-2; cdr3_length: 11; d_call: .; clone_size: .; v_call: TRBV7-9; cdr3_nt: TGTTCCACCCCAGGGTCCGGGGAGCTGTTTTTT; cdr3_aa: CSTPGSGELFF
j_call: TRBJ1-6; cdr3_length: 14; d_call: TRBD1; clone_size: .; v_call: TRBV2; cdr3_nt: TGTGCCAGCTCCAGACAGGGGGGACGATCACCCCTCCACTTT; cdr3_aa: CASSRQGGRSPLHF
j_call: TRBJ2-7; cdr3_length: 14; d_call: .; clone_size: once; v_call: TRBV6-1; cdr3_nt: TGTGCCACCTCAGGACAGAAGAGCTCCTACGAGCAGTACTTC; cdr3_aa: CATSGQKSSYEQYF
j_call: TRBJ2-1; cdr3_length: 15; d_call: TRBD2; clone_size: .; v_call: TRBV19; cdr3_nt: TGTGCCAGTAGTCTCCGACTAGCAGGTTACAATGAGCAGTTCTTC; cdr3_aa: CASSLRLAGYNEQFF
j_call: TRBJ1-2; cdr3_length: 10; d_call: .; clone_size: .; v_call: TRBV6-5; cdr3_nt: TGTGCCAGCAAGGGGGTAGGCTACACCTTC; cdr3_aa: CASKGVGYTF
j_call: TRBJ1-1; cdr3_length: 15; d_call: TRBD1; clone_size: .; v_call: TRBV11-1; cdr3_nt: TGTGCCAGCAGCTTAAGGACAGGGGGCAACACTGAAGCTTTCTTT; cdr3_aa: CASSLRTGGNTEAFF
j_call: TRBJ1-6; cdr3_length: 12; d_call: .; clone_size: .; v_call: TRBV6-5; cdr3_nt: TGTGCCAGCAGTCAGGGGCTTTCACCCCTCCACTTT; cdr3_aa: CASSQGLSPLHF
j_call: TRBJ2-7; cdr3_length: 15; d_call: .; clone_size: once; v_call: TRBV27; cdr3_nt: TGTGCCAGCAGTTTGGATACAGGGTCATCGTACGAGCAGTACTTC; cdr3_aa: CASSLDTGSSYEQYF
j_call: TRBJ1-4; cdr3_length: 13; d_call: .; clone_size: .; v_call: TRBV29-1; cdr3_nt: TGCAGCGTTTTGGACAGAGAGAATGAAAAACTGTTTTTT; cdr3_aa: CSVLDRENEKLFF
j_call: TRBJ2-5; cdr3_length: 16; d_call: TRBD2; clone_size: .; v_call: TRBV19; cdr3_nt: TGTGCCAGTAGTATAGTGCCTAGCGGGTCTCAAGAGACCCAGTACTTC; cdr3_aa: CASSIVPSGSQETQYF